The 24 T cell receptor beta chains in this list originate from one sample, sequenced in a study of OX40 agonist ivuxolimab in advanced cancers. Sequencing was performed with immunoSEQ multiplex PCR; in TCRdb, only in-frame clones are kept and a portion is missing. The sample shows about 3,400 clones, over 80% of them seen only once. Sequencing was performed on CD4+ or CD8+ T cells sorted from blood, taken in a trial of the OX40 agonist ivuxolimab. Receptor source: an adult with an advanced solid tumor such as melanoma, head and neck, liver or kidney cancer.

The rearrangement joins TRBV19 to TRBJ2-2; D not certain. Germline lookup yields CDR1 LNHDA and CDR2 SQIVND (reference sequence). This CDR3 contains 13 residues. The V and J ends lost 1 base and 5 bases respectively, with 5 bases between them. CDR3 sequence: CASSIVRTGELFF. The CDR3 region has the DNA TGTGCCAGTAGTATAGTTAGAACCGGGGAGCTGTTTTTT.

CDR3 nucleotides: TGCGCCAGCAGCGCCAAAGGGACTAGCGGGAGTCCCGAGCAGTACTTC. Translation gives CASSAKGTSGSPEQYF. The V and J genes are TRBV5-1 and TRBJ2-7; 14 nucleotides align to TRBD2. The trim removed 4 bases at V and 6 bases at J, leaving 9 bases unmatched. The CDR3 covers 16 residues. Germline CDR1 SGHRS, CDR2 YFSETQ.

The V gene is TRBV7-9, the J gene TRBJ2-6; 8 bases map to TRBD2. The ends lost 1 base at V and 4 bases at J; junction bases unmatched: 3. Germline CDR1 SEHNR, CDR2 FQNEAQ (reference sequence). This CDR3 spans 16 amino acids. The CDR3 spells CASSLDGGAGANVLTF. In DNA form, the CDR3 reads TGTGCCAGCAGCTTAGACGGGGGGGCAGGGGCCAACGTCCTGACTTTC.

This rearrangement joins TRBV27 to TRBJ2-7; 8 bases agree with TRBD1. The CDR3 sequence is 14 residues long. V gave up 6 bases and J gave up 1 base; unmatched junction bases: 5. Germline-derived CDR1 and CDR2 are MNHEY and SMNVEV (reference sequence). Here the CDR3 reads CASSARDRSYEQYF. CDR3 DNA: TGTGCCAGCAGCGCCCGGGACAGGTCCTACGAGCAGTACTTC.

This sequence joins TRBV5-6 and TRBJ1-2, with 9 bases matching TRBD1. After removal of 6 bases from V and 3 bases from J, the junction contained 18 bases not matched to a gene. In germline, CDR1 is SGHDT, CDR2 YYEEEE. The CDR3 has 18 amino acids. CDR3 sequence (DNA): TGTGCCAGCACCCACCGGGCGGGACAGGGCCTAGAGTACTATGGCTACACCTTC. Its translation is CASTHRAGQGLEYYGYTF.

The chain links TRBV6-7 to TRBJ1-2, with D hard to call. TRBV6-7 has ORF status, its function being uncertain. The CDR3 has 13 amino acids. V shed 5 bases and J shed 4 bases, with 11 bases lying between them. CDR3 nucleotides: TGTGCCAGCAGTCCTTATGGGTCCTATGGCTACACCTTC. Protein sequence: CASSPYGSYGYTF.

This chain links TRBV29-1 with TRBJ1-2, with TRBD1 matching 7 bases. The CDR3 has 15 residues. The germline V gene has CDR1 SQVTM and CDR2 ANQGSEA. V lost 4 bases and J lost 6; bases outside the gene matches: 14. The CDR3 protein is CSVVLGQNPDNGYTF. Written as DNA, the CDR3 is TGCAGCGTTGTACTGGGACAGAATCCCGACAATGGCTACACCTTC. Full variable domain (missing parts from reference TRBV29-1 and TRBJ1-2): SAVISQKPSRDICQRGTSLTIQCQVDSQVTMMFWYRQQPGQSLTLIATANQGSEATYESGFVIDKFPISRPNLTFSTLTVSNMSPEDSSIYLCSVVLGQNPDNGYTFGSGTRLTVV.

The chain has TRBV7-8 and TRBJ2-7, with TRBD1 identical over 8 bases. There are 12 residues in the CDR3. The V and J ends lost 7 bases and 5 bases, in that order; junction bases with no gene match: 4. CDR1 and CDR2 from the germline V gene are SGHVS and FQNEAQ. The DNA for the CDR3 is TGTGCCAGCACTCCGACAGGGGACGAGCAGTACTTC. As protein: CASTPTGDEQYF.

This clone was recorded only once. The V gene is TRBV5-1, the J gene TRBJ1-1; 10 bases line up with TRBD1. Germline CDR1 is SGHRS and CDR2 is YFSETQ. The CDR3 runs 16 residues. The J segment lost 5 bases and the V segment lost 2 bases, leaving 9 bases of the junction unmatched. The CDR3 DNA reads as TGCGCCAGCAGCTTAAGAAAGACAGGGGGCCGGACTGAAGCTTTCTTT. It specifies CASSLRKTGGRTEAFF.

The rearrangement joins TRBV11-2 to TRBJ1-1, with 7 positions matching TRBD1. V trimming: 8 bases; J trimming: 11 bases; junction bases outside the gene matches: 17. Germline loops: CDR1 SGHAT, CDR2 FQNNGV. The CDR3 length is 14 residues. The CDR3: CASGPNTGQPFAFF. The CDR3 nucleotides read TGTGCCAGCGGCCCTAACACGGGACAGCCTTTTGCTTTCTTT.

J is TRBJ1-5 and V is TRBV21-1. TRBV21-1 is shown as a pseudogene. This CDR3 contains 15 residues. The CDR3 nucleotides are TGTGCCAGCATCGAGGCGGCGGATAGCAATCAGCCCCAGCATTTT. Translation: CASIEAADSNQPQHF.

CDR3 sequence (DNA): TGTGCCAGCAGCTTAGAACCCAATCAGCCCCAGCATTTT. It yields the protein CASSLEPNQPQHF. The J gene is TRBJ1-5, the V gene TRBV7-6; D call uncertain. Germline-derived CDR1 and CDR2 are SGHVS and FNYEAQ. This CDR3 region has 13 residues. The ends were cut back, 1 base at V and 3 bases at J, with 4 bases in the middle.

The chain joins TRBV7-9 to TRBJ2-4; TRBD2 might be the D (6 bases). The CDR3 runs 16 residues. V was cut by 1 base and J by 6 bases, with 16 bases left in between. Germline V gives CDR1 SEHNR, CDR2 FQNEAQ (reference sequence). Here the CDR3 DNA reads TGTGCCAGCAGCTTAGGGTGGGGGGAGACGGGAAACATTCAGTACTTC. Residues: CASSLGWGETGNIQYF. Complete variable domain (other parts from reference TRBV7-9 and TRBJ2-4): DTGVSQNPRHKITKRGQNVTFRCDPISEHNRLYWYRQTLGQGPEFLTYFQNEAQLEKSRLLSDRFSAERPKGSFSTLEIQRTEQGDSAMYLCASSLGWGETGNIQYFGAGTRLSVL.

The genes are TRBV27 and TRBJ2-2; the D is unclear. Germline V gene lookup returns CDR1 MNHEY and CDR2 SMNVEV (reference sequence). Trimming removed 0 bases at V and 0 bases at J, with 8 bases between. The CDR3 extends over 16 amino acids. The CDR3 loop reads CASSLSPGANTGELFF. CDR3 bases: TGTGCCAGCAGTTTATCCCCTGGAGCGAACACCGGGGAGCTGTTTTTT.

The gene calls are TRBV28 and TRBJ2-1, with 7 nucleotides matching TRBD2. The germline V gene encodes CDR1 MDHEN and CDR2 SYDVKM. J was trimmed by 7 bases and V by 6 bases; bases with no gene match: 3. The CDR3 loop spans 12 amino acids. CDR3 nucleotides: TGTGCCAGCAGACTGGGAGGGAATGAGCAGTTCTTC. It codes for CASRLGGNEQFF.

This sequence joins TRBV28 and TRBJ2-3; no definite D call. Germline V CDR1 and CDR2: MDHEN, SYDVKM. The CDR3 contains 13 residues. Deletions cut 4 bases from V and 2 bases from J, with 7 bases between. CDR3 protein: CASSSMDTDTQYF. As DNA, the CDR3 is TGTGCCAGCAGTTCCATGGACACAGATACGCAGTATTTT.

This chain links TRBV4-2 with TRBJ2-5; no clear D gene. The CDR3 has 14 amino acids. Looked up from germline, CDR1 is LGHNA and CDR2 is YNFKEQ. V was shortened by 1 base and J by 0 bases, with 6 bases between the two germline ends. The CDR3 is CASSQARDQETQYF. CDR3 in DNA: TGTGCCAGCAGCCAAGCCCGGGACCAAGAGACCCAGTACTTC.

The gene calls are TRBV4-1 and TRBJ2-7, with a weak D call TRBD1 (6 bases). Germline CDR1 and CDR2: MGHRA and YSYEKL. The V gene lost 0 bases and the J gene lost 3 bases, with 9 bases spanning the gap. There are 14 residues in the CDR3. Here the CDR3 reads CASSQDQGNYEQYF. CDR3 nucleotides: TGCGCCAGCAGCCAAGACCAGGGGAACTACGAGCAGTACTTC.

This clone turned up a few times. This chain joins TRBV6-5 and TRBJ2-1, with 7 bases matching TRBD2. The V segment lost 0 bases and the J segment 2 bases; nucleotides outside the gene matches: 4. Germline CDR1 is MNHEY and CDR2 is SVGAGI. CDR3 length: 16 residues. CDR3 amino acids: CASSYSVGGPYNEQFF. CDR3 nucleotide sequence: TGTGCCAGCAGTTACTCGGTGGGAGGGCCCTACAATGAGCAGTTCTTC.

This clone was picked up one time. The chain is built from TRBV4-2 and TRBJ2-7; 10 positions match TRBD2. Trimming at V came to 2 bases and at J to 7 bases, leaving 8 bases not matched to a gene. The CDR3 is made up of 15 amino acids. The germline V gene has CDR1 LGHNA and CDR2 YNFKEQ. The CDR3 here is CASSQTLGLAKEQYF. The CDR3 DNA follows: TGTGCCAGCAGCCAAACCTTGGGACTAGCGAAAGAGCAGTACTTC.

This clone has just a few counts. The chain recombines TRBV28 with TRBJ2-7; TRBD2 matches 10 bases. Germline lookup yields CDR1 MDHEN and CDR2 SYDVKM. The CDR3 runs 13 residues. The CDR3 region has the DNA TGTGCAACCGGTCTAGCGGGAGCCTACGAGCAGTACTTC. Encoded protein: CATGLAGAYEQYF.

V usage is TRBV29-1 and J usage is TRBJ2-2, with 9 bases lining up with TRBD1. The junction had 5 bases not matched to a gene; V was cut back by 3 bases and J by 6 bases. Per the germline V gene, CDR1 is SQVTM and CDR2 is ANQGSEA. The CDR3 has 14 amino acids. CDR3 nucleotide sequence: TGCAGCGTTGAGGGGACAGGGTCTGCCGGGGAGCTGTTTTTT. It translates to CSVEGTGSAGELFF.

This chain links TRBV7-9 with TRBJ2-3; D is perhaps TRBD1 (5 bases). The germline V and J ends were trimmed by 5 bases and 2 bases, with 11 bases remaining between them. The CDR3 loop spans 14 amino acids. Germline-derived CDR1 and CDR2 are SEHNR and FQNEAQ (reference sequence). The CDR3: CASSQDTNTDTQYF. CDR3 nucleotides: TGTGCCAGCAGCCAGGACACAAACACAGATACGCAGTATTTT.

The CDR3 DNA follows: TGTGCCAGCAGTGAAGTATCCGGGGTAGGCACCGGGGAGCTGTTTTTT. This encodes CASSEVSGVGTGELFF. This chain links TRBV6-1 with TRBJ2-2; weak D call: TRBD2 (5 bases). Looked up from germline, CDR1 is MNHNS and CDR2 is SASEGT. The CDR3 is 16 residues long. The ends were cut back, 1 base at V and 4 bases at J, with 13 bases in the middle.